A single sample gave rise to the 2 T cell receptor beta chains below, sequenced in a study of T cell responses to AZD1222 COVID-19 vaccine. Measured with immunoSEQ multiplex PCR; TCRdb has only the in-frame clones, and not every one. The sample carries 80,000 to 100,000 clones, around 90% recorded once. This specimen was peripheral blood, taken 28 days after the second AZD1222 dose. All receptors derive from an adult who received the AZD1222 COVID-19 vaccine.

The chain has TRBV7-8 and TRBJ2-2, with D possibly matching TRBD1 (5 bases). The CDR3 spans 15 residues. Per germline, CDR1 SGHVS and CDR2 FQNEAQ. The V gene lost 6 bases and the J gene lost 4 bases, with 15 bases spanning the gap. CDR3 sequence reads: CASSPGQAPTGELFF. As DNA, the CDR3 is TGTGCCAGCAGTCCTGGACAAGCCCCCACCGGGGAGCTGTTTTTT. Full variable domain (rest looked up from reference TRBV7-8 and TRBJ2-2): GAGVSQSPRYKVAKRGQDVALRCDPISGHVSLFWYQQALGQGPEFLTYFQNEAQLDKSGLPSDRFFAERPEGSVSTLKIQRTQQEDSAVYLCASSPGQAPTGELFFGEGSRLTVL.

The chain couples TRBV6-5 to TRBJ1-5; 8 bases map to TRBD1. The V gene's germline CDR1 is MNHEY and CDR2 SVGAGI. V dropped 4 bases and J dropped 6; count of bases not matched to a gene: 5. The CDR3 contains 14 residues. The CDR3 DNA reads as TGTGCCAGCAGTTGGGACAGGCCCACTCAGCCCCAGCATTTT. It encodes CASSWDRPTQPQHF.